These 25 T cell receptor beta chains originate from one sample sequenced in a study of T cell responses to AZD1222 COVID-19 vaccine. Clones were sequenced by immunoSEQ multiplex PCR, and TCRdb holds only the in-frame ones, with some missing. The sample yields approximately 140,000 clones, under 95% seen once. This material consisted of peripheral blood, taken on day 0 of AZD1222 vaccination. The receptor set was obtained from an adult in good health.

The chain couples TRBV12-3 or TRBV12-4 to TRBJ2-3; 7 nucleotides line up with TRBD2. V gave up 10 bases and J gave up 4 bases; unmatched junction bases: 8. This CDR3 has 13 residues. CDR3 in amino acids: CATRWGGADTQYF. The CDR3 region has the DNA TGTGCCACCCGTTGGGGGGGGGCAGATACGCAGTATTTT.

This clone was counted a single time. The rearrangement joins TRBV15 to TRBJ1-1, with D possibly being TRBD1 (5 bases). This CDR3 is built from 14 residues. CDR1 and CDR2 from the germline V gene are LNHNV and YYDKDF (reference sequence). Trimming removed 5 bases from V and 0 bases from J, with 10 bases in between. The CDR3: CATSGGTLNTEAFF. CDR3 in DNA: TGTGCCACCAGCGGAGGGACTTTGAACACTGAAGCTTTCTTT.

The rearrangement uses TRBV12-3 or TRBV12-4 and TRBJ1-2; D gene ambiguous. This CDR3 has 12 amino acids. As DNA, the CDR3 is TGTGTATCGGCGCGAGATAACTATGGCTACACCTTC. It yields the protein CVSARDNYGYTF.

This chain connects TRBV19 to TRBJ1-5; D remains unclear. Germline V CDR1 and CDR2: LNHDA, SQIVND (reference sequence). This CDR3 contains 11 residues. The V end lost 9 bases, the J end lost 6 bases, and 9 bases lay between the germline ends. The CDR3 protein is CASAEGQPQHF. In nucleotides, the CDR3 is TGTGCCAGCGCGGAAGGTCAGCCCCAGCATTTT.

The chain recombines TRBV10-3 with TRBJ2-5; 10 bases match TRBD2. The V gene's germline CDR1 is ENHRY and CDR2 SYGVKD. This CDR3 region has 13 residues. The V gene end was trimmed by 10 bases and the J gene end by 1 base; junction bases not matched to a gene: 3. CDR3 in amino acids: CATRTSGQETQYF. The CDR3 region has the DNA TGTGCCACACGGACTAGCGGCCAAGAGACCCAGTACTTC.

CDR3 DNA sequence: TGTGCCAGCAGCCTGCTAGCGGGATACAATGAGCAGTTCTTC. It yields the protein CASSLLAGYNEQFF. V is TRBV3-1 (or the pseudogene TRBV3-2) and J is TRBJ2-1; 9 nucleotides match TRBD2. Per the germline V gene, CDR1 is LGHDT and CDR2 is YNNKEL (reference sequence). Trimming removed 4 bases from V and 4 bases from J; junction bases left unmatched: 2. The CDR3 contains 14 residues.

V usage is TRBV4-1 and J usage is TRBJ1-2; D perhaps matches TRBD1 (6 bases). The V and J ends lost 0 bases and 4 bases respectively, with 12 bases between them. Germline-derived CDR1 and CDR2 are MGHRA and YSYEKL. The length of the CDR3 is 15 residues. The CDR3 DNA follows: TGCGCCAGCAGCCAAGAACATACAGGGTTCTATGGCTACACCTTC. Amino acid sequence: CASSQEHTGFYGYTF.

CDR3 loop: CASSSRQAKNGNQPQHF. CDR3 DNA: TGTGCCAGTAGTTCCAGGCAGGCCAAGAATGGCAATCAGCCCCAGCATTTT. V is TRBV19 and J is TRBJ1-5; D unresolved. The germline V and J ends were trimmed by 5 bases and 2 bases, with 19 bases remaining between them. Germline loops: CDR1 LNHDA, CDR2 SQIVND (reference sequence). The CDR3 contains 17 residues. Looking up the rest from reference TRBV19 and TRBJ1-5 gives the full variable domain: DGGITQSPKYLFRKEGQNVTLSCEQNLNHDAMYWYRQDPGQGLRLIYYSQIVNDFQKGDIAEGYSVSREKKESFPLTVTSAQKNPTAFYLCASSSRQAKNGNQPQHFGDGTRLSIL.

The rearrangement links TRBV5-1 to TRBJ2-7; TRBD2 aligns across 7 bases. J gave up 7 bases and V 5 bases, and 3 bases lay outside the gene matches. The CDR3 length is 11 residues. Germline V gene data show CDR1 as SGHRS and CDR2 as YFSETQ. The CDR3 bases are TGCGCCAGCAGGCTAGCGGTTGAGCAGTACTTC. Encoded protein: CASRLAVEQYF.

This clone was seen a few times. The genes are TRBV27 and TRBJ1-5, with TRBD1 matching over 7 bases. V dropped 6 bases and J dropped 1; count of bases not matched to a gene: 6. This CDR3 is 15 amino acids long. Germline V gene lookup returns CDR1 MNHEY and CDR2 SMNVEV (reference sequence). The CDR3 region has the DNA TGTGCCAGCAGGCAAGGGGGCAGGAGCAATCAGCCCCAGCATTTT. Protein product: CASRQGGRSNQPQHF.

The rearrangement joins TRBV27 to TRBJ1-2; 9 positions agree with TRBD1. With V trimmed by 5 bases and J by 3 bases, 7 bases remained unmatched. Germline assignment: CDR1 MNHEY and CDR2 SMNVEV (reference sequence). This CDR3 has 15 amino acids. CDR3 sequence: CASSAGTGMYYGYTF. In nucleotides, the CDR3 is TGTGCCAGCAGTGCCGGGACAGGGATGTACTATGGCTACACCTTC.

The rearrangement uses TRBV7-2 and TRBJ2-3; 8 nucleotides agree with TRBD2. The V gene end was trimmed by 4 bases and the J gene end by 6 bases; junction bases not matched to a gene: 12. The CDR3 runs 16 residues. Germline V gene lookup returns CDR1 SGHTA and CDR2 FQGNSA. The CDR3 sequence is CASSSGGSGIWDTQYF. CDR3 sequence (DNA): TGTGCCAGCAGCTCGGGGGGTAGCGGGATATGGGATACGCAGTATTTT.

This sequence joins TRBV6-5 and TRBJ2-7; 8 positions agree with TRBD1. The ends lost 7 bases at V and 3 bases at J; junction bases unmatched: 5. CDR1 and CDR2 from the germline V gene are MNHEY and SVGAGI. CDR3 length: 13 amino acids. CDR3 DNA sequence: TGTGCCAGCACCTACAGGGGGGACTACGAGCAGTACTTC. Its translation is CASTYRGDYEQYF.

The rearrangement uses TRBV18 and TRBJ2-7; no reliable D call. CDR1 and CDR2 from the germline V gene are KGHSH and LQKENI. The V and J ends lost 5 bases and 1 base respectively, with 15 bases between them. CDR3 length: 15 amino acids. In DNA form, the CDR3 reads TGTGCCAGCTCATCTCCCGGGCCTGGATCCTACGAGCAGTACTTC. Protein product: CASSSPGPGSYEQYF.

The V and J genes are TRBV14 and TRBJ1-2; tentatively, D is TRBD1 (5 bases). The germline V and J ends were trimmed by 0 bases and 8 bases, with 13 bases remaining between them. In germline, CDR1 is SGHDN, CDR2 FVKESK. The length of the CDR3 is 14 residues. CDR3 sequence: CASSQDQGFGGYTF. The CDR3 nucleotides are TGTGCCAGCAGCCAAGATCAGGGATTCGGGGGCTACACCTTC.

The sample holds one count of this clone. The V and J genes are TRBV30 and TRBJ1-4; D uncertain. V lost 3 bases and J lost 8, with 10 bases in between. This CDR3 comprises 12 residues. Germline assignment: CDR1 GTSNPN and CDR2 SVGIG (reference sequence). DNA for the CDR3: TGTGCCTGGAGGGAGTCCCGGGAAAAACTGTTTTTT. Residues: CAWRESREKLFF.

V is TRBV5-1 and J is TRBJ1-5; D may be TRBD1 (5 bases). The CDR3 spans 14 residues. Germline-derived CDR1 and CDR2 are SGHRS and YFSETQ. Trimming pared 4 bases from V and 4 bases from J, leaving 12 bases between. The CDR3 bases are TGCGCCAGCAGCCAGGACACCCGGAATCAGCCCCAGCATTTT. It translates to CASSQDTRNQPQHF. Full variable domain (missing parts from reference TRBV5-1 and TRBJ1-5): KAGVTQTPRYLIKTRGQQVTLSCSPISGHRSVSWYQQTPGQGLQFLFEYFSETQRNKGNFPGRFSGRQFSNSRSEMNVSTLELGDSALYLCASSQDTRNQPQHFGDGTRLSIL.

The chain links TRBV12-3 or TRBV12-4 to TRBJ2-1, with D perhaps TRBD2 (7 bases). The CDR3 consists of 12 residues. The V end lost 11 bases, the J end lost 6 bases, and 14 bases lay between the germline ends. The CDR3 nucleotides read TGTGCCGATTCCCGGGGGGCCAATGAGCAGTTCTTC. As protein: CADSRGANEQFF.

CDR3 amino acids: CASSLGGLAFQETQYF. The CDR3 region has the DNA TGTGCCAGCAGCTTGGGAGGTCTAGCGTTCCAAGAGACCCAGTACTTC. The chain recombines TRBV5-6 with TRBJ2-5, with D maybe TRBD2 (6 bases). Trimming took off 0 bases at V and 1 base at J, with 13 bases between the two ends. There are 16 residues in the CDR3. Germline CDR1 SGHDT, CDR2 YYEEEE. The variable domain in full, completed from reference TRBV5-6 and TRBJ2-5, reads DAGVTQSPTHLIKTRGQQVTLRCSPKSGHDTVSWYQQALGQGPQFIFQYYEEEERQRGNFPDRFSGHQFPNYSSELNVNALLLGDSALYLCASSLGGLAFQETQYFGPGTRLLVL.

The J gene is TRBJ1-3, the V gene TRBV6-1, with D tentatively TRBD1 (5 bases). V gave up 0 bases and J gave up 0 bases, with 12 bases separating them. The CDR3 is made up of 17 amino acids. The germline V gene encodes CDR1 MNHNS and CDR2 SASEGT. DNA of the CDR3: TGTGCCAGCAGTGAAGCTGGGGGGACCTTCTCTGGAAACACCATATATTTT. Translating it yields CASSEAGGTFSGNTIYF.

V is TRBV9 and J is TRBJ1-4; unclear D gene. This CDR3 is 14 amino acids long. The germline V and J ends were trimmed by 0 bases and 0 bases, with 3 bases remaining between them. Germline CDR1 SGDLS, CDR2 YYNGEE. The CDR3 here is CASSVASTNEKLFF. For the CDR3, the DNA is TGTGCCAGCAGCGTAGCCTCAACTAATGAAAAACTGTTTTTT.

The genes are TRBV19 and TRBJ1-2; D is perhaps TRBD1 (6 bases). The ends were cut back, 1 base at V and 0 bases at J, with 6 bases in the middle. Germline V CDR1 and CDR2: LNHDA, SQIVND (reference sequence). CDR3 length: 14 amino acids. CDR3 protein: CASSIGTANYGYTF. The CDR3 DNA sequence: TGTGCCAGTAGTATAGGGACAGCTAACTATGGCTACACCTTC. Looking up the rest from reference TRBV19 and TRBJ1-2 gives the full variable domain: DGGITQSPKYLFRKEGQNVTLSCEQNLNHDAMYWYRQDPGQGLRLIYYSQIVNDFQKGDIAEGYSVSREKKESFPLTVTSAQKNPTAFYLCASSIGTANYGYTFGSGTRLTVV.

The V and J genes are TRBV13 and TRBJ1-2, with 8 bases fitting TRBD1. Germline values: CDR1 PRHDT, CDR2 FYEKMQ (reference sequence). The CDR3 spans 16 residues. Trimming removed 5 bases from V and 1 base from J; junction bases left unmatched: 9. The CDR3 protein is CASSIMTGDFNYGYTF. The CDR3 DNA follows: TGTGCCAGCAGCATAATGACAGGGGACTTTAACTATGGCTACACCTTC.

This clone showed up just once. The V call is TRBV7-6, the J call TRBJ1-5; D is ambiguous. Germline V gene sequence: CDR1 SGHVS, CDR2 FNYEAQ. This CDR3 has 17 amino acids. V gave up 1 base and J gave up 3 bases, with 16 bases separating them. The CDR3 here is CASSLGAGSAHNQPQHF. The CDR3 DNA follows: TGTGCCAGCAGCTTAGGAGCGGGGAGCGCGCACAATCAGCCCCAGCATTTT.

The chain has TRBV3-1 (or the pseudogene TRBV3-2) and TRBJ2-3, with D maybe TRBD2 (6 bases). The germline gives CDR1 LGHDT, CDR2 YNNKEL (reference sequence). V lost 3 bases and J 1 base, leaving 11 bases between the germline ends. The CDR3 covers 15 residues. This CDR3 reads CASSQRGGGTDTQYF. In DNA form, the CDR3 reads TGTGCCAGCAGCCAGCGGGGCGGGGGCACAGATACGCAGTATTTT.